This entry is about one TCR beta chain. Its antigen is unknown. The sample belongs to a study of T-cell memory formation after mild COVID-19. cDNA libraries for TCR alpha and TCR beta, carrying sample barcodes and UMIs, came from 5'RACE with constant-segment primers. TCRdb reprocessed the 5' RACE reads with MiXCR, giving one entry per CDR3 protein. This table has about 160,000 distinct CDR3 sequences, 30% to 35% appearing once. V dropped 2 bases and J dropped 6 bases, with 8 bases sitting between them. The CDR3 loop spans 13 amino acids. Germline assignment: CDR1 SEHNR and CDR2 FQNEAQ (reference sequence). Whole-study findings and limits: There was no confirmation that second-wave clones peaking on day 37 were SARS-CoV-2 specific.

The chain carries TRBV7-9 and TRBJ2-1; D not resolved. The receptor was derived from an adult woman who had mild COVID-19 (a few samples of this study predate the infection). Cell type and time point are not known. The sequencing input was PBMCs or a T cell subset sorted from them (not recorded which). CDR3 region: CASSLFLSNEQFF. CDR3 DNA: TGTGCCAGCAGCTTATTCCTTTCCAATGAGCAGTTCTTC.